This record concerns one T cell receptor (beta chain) sequence. Its antigen is as yet unknown. Clones were sequenced by immunoSEQ multiplex PCR, and TCRdb holds only the in-frame ones, with some missing. In the table there are about 40,000 clones, 90% of which are singletons. Busulfan-fludarabine conditioning, marrow transplant, and cyclophosphamide on days +3 and +4 were administered. The CDR3 runs 12 residues. Germline loops: CDR1 MDHEN, CDR2 SYDVKM. V lost 5 bases to trimming and J lost 9 bases, with 13 bases between them. These data belong to a study of T cells after posttransplantation cyclophosphamide. Study results and limitations: Later post-transplant blood repertoires were often dominated by donor CD8+ memory clones. Blood and skin or GI T cell repertoires showed limited TRB overlap. TRB clonality was highly associated with recipient CMV seropositivity and reactivation.

The TCR sequence derives from a male patient between 60 and 69 years old who received an allogeneic stem cell transplant from a related donor and was CMV-positive. The graft donor may be the source of some T cells. The specimen was PBMCs, collected about 60 days after allogeneic stem cell transplant with posttransplant cyclophosphamide. V is TRBV28 and J is TRBJ1-2; D is possibly TRBD1 (6 bases). The CDR3 bases are TGTGCCAGCAGTGACAGGTCCCCTAGCTACACCTTC. Translating it yields CASSDRSPSYTF.